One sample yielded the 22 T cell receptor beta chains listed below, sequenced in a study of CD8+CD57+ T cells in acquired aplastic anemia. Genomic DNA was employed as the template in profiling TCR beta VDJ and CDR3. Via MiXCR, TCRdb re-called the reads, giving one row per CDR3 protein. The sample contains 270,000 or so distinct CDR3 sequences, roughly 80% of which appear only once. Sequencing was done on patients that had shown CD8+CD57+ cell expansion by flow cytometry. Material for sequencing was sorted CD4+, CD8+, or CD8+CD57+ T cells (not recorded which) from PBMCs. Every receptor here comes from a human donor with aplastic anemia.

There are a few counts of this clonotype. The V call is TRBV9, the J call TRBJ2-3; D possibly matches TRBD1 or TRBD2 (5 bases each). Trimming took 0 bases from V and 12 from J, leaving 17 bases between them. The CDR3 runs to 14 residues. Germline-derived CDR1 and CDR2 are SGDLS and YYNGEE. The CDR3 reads CASSVARLGETQYF. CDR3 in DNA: TGTGCCAGCAGCGTAGCGCGCCTGGGGGAGACCCAGTATTTT.

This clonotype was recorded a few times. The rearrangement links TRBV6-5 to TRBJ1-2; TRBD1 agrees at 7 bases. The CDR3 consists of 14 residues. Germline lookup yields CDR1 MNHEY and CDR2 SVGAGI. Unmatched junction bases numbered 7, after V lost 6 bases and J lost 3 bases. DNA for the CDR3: TGTGCCAGCAGCCAGGGGGGCGCCGACTATGGCTACACCTTC. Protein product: CASSQGGADYGYTF.

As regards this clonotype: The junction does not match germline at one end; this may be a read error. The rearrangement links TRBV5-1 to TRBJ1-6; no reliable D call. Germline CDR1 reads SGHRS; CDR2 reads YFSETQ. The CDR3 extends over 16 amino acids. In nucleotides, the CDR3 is TGTGCCAGCAGCTTTACTAGCGCAATGAGTAATTCACCCCTCCACTTT. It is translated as CASSFTSAMSNSPLHF.

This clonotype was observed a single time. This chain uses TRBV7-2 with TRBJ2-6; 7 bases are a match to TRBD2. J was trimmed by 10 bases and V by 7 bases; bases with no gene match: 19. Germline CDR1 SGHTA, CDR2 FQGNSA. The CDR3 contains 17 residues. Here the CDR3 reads CASTLGRGPAGPNVLTF. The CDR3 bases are TGTGCCAGCACCCTAGGGAGGGGCCCCGCTGGGCCGAACGTCCTGACTTTC.

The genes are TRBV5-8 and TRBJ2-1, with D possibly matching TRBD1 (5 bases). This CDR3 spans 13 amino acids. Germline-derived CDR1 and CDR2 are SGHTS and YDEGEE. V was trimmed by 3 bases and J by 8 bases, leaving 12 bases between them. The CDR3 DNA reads TGTGCCAGCAGCTATAGGGGCGTCCATGAGCAGTTCTTC. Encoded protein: CASSYRGVHEQFF.

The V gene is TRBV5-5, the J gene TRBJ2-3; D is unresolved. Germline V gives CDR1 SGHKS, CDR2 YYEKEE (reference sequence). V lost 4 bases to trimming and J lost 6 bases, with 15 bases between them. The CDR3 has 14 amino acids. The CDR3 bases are TGTGCCAGCAGCCCATCGAGAGGTCCCGATACGCAGTATTTT. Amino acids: CASSPSRGPDTQYF.

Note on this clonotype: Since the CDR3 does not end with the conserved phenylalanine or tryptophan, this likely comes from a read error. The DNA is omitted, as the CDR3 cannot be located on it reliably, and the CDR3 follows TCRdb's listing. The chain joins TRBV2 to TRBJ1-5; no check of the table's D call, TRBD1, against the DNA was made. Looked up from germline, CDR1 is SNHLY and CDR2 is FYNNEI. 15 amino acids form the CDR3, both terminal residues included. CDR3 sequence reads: CASGDGGTGTQHFGP.

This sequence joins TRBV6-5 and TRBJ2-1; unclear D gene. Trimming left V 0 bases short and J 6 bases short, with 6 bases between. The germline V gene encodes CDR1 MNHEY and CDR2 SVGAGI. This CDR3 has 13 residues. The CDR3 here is CASSYSGPNEQFF. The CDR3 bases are TGTGCCAGCAGTTACTCGGGTCCCAATGAGCAGTTCTTC.

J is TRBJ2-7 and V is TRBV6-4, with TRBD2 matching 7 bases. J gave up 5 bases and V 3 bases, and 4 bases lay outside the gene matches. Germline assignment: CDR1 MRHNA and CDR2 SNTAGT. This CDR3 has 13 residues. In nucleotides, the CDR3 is TGTGCCAGCAGTGAATGGGGAGGGAACGAGCAGTACTTC. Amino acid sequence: CASSEWGGNEQYF.

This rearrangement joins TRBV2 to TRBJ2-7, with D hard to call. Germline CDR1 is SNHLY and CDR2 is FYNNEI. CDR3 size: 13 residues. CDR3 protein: CASAYTDDYEQYV. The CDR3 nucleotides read TGTGCAAGCGCGTACACGGATGACTACGAGCAGTACGTC.

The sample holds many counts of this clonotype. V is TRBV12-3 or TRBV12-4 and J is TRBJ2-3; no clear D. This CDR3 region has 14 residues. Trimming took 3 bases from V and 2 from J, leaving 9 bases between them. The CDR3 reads CASSFSLHTDTQYF. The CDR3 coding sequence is TGTGCCAGCAGTTTTAGTCTACACACAGATACGCAGTATTTT.

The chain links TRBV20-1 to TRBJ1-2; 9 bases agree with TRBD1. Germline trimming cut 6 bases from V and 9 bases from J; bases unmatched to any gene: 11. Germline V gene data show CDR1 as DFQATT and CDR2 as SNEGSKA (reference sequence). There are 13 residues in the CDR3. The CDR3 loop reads CSALGQGEYSYTF. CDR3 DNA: TGCAGTGCCTTGGGACAGGGTGAATACAGCTACACCTTC.

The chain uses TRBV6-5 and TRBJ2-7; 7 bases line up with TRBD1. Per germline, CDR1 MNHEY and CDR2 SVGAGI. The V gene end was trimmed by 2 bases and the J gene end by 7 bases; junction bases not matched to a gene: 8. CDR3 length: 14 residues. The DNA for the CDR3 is TGTGCCAGCAGTTACCGGGACAGCCTAGGTGAGCAGTACGTC. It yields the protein CASSYRDSLGEQYV.

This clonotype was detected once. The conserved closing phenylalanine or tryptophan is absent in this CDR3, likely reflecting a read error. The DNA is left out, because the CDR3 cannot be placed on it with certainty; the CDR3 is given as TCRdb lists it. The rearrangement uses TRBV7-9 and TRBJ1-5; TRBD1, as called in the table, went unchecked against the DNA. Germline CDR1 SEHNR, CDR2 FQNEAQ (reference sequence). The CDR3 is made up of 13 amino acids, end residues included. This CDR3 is CASSFQRSGRQDE.

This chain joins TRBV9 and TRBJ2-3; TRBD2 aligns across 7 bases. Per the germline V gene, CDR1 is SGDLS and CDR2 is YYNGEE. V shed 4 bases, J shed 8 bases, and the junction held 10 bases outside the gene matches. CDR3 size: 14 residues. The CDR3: CASSFAGVPATQYF. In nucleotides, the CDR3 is TGTGCCAGCAGCTTCGCGGGAGTTCCCGCTACGCAGTATTTT.

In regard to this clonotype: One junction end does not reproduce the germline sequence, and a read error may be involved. The CDR3 coding sequence is TGTGCCAGCGGGGACAGAGCACGTCCCGATAAGCAGTATTTT. It codes for CASGDRARPDKQYF. The genes are TRBV5-5 and TRBJ2-3; TRBD1 matches at 7 bases. CDR1 and CDR2 from the germline V gene are SGHKS and YYEKEE (reference sequence). The CDR3 sequence is 14 residues long. Full variable domain (rest looked up from reference TRBV5-5 and TRBJ2-3): DAGVTQSPTHLIKTRGQQVTLRCSPISGHKSVSWYQQVLGQGPQFIFQYYEKEERGRGNFPDRFSARQFPNYSSELNVNALLLGDSALYLCASGDRARPDKQYFGPGTRLTVL.

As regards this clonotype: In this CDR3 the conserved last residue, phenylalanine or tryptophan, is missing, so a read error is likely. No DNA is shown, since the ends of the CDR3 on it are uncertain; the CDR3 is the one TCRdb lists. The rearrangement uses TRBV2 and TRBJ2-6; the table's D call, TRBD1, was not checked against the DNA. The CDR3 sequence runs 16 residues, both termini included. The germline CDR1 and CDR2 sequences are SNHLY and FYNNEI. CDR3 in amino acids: CASSEAYSNQPQHLGD.

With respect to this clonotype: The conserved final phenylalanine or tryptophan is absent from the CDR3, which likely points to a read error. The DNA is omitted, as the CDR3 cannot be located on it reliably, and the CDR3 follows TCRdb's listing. The chain's CDR3 is CASSYGAREPQYG. The rearrangement links TRBV7-6 to TRBJ2-3; the table calls TRBD2, which could not be checked here. The CDR3 totals 13 residues, both ends included. The germline gives CDR1 SGHVS, CDR2 FNYEAQ.

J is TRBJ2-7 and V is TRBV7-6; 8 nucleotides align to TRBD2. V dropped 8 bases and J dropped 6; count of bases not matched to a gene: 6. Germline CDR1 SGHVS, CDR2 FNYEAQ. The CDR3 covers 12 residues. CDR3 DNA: TGTGCCAGCCAAAGCGGGGGTGGCGAGCAGTACTTC. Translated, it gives CASQSGGGEQYF.

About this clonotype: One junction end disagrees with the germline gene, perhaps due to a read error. CDR3 nucleotide sequence: TGTGCCAGCAGTATTTCTTGGGGGTACAATGGGCCCCAGCATTTT. Translating it yields CASSISWGYNGPQHF. V is TRBV10-1 and J is TRBJ1-5; D is perhaps TRBD1 (5 bases). This CDR3 region has 15 residues. The germline V gene has CDR1 WNHNN and CDR2 SYGVQD (reference sequence).

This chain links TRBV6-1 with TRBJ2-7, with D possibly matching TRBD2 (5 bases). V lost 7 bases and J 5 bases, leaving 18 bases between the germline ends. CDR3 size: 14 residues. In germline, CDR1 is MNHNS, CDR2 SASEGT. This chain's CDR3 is CASIDAGPQDEQYF. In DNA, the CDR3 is TGTGCCAGCATAGACGCGGGTCCTCAGGACGAGCAGTACTTC.

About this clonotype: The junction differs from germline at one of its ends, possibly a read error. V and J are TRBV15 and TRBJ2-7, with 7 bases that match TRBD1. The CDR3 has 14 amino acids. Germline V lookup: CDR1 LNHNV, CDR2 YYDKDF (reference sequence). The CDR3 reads CATSLARGTYEQYF. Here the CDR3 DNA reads TGTGCCACCAGCCTGGCCAGGGGGACCTATGAGCAGTACTTC.